The subject of this entry is one TCR beta chain. Its antigen is still unknown. The ends lost 0 bases at V and 7 bases at J; junction bases unmatched: 4. Per germline, CDR1 SGHRS and CDR2 YFSETQ. The CDR3 sequence is 15 residues long. This sample was included in a study of OX40 agonist ivuxolimab in advanced cancers. At the level of the study: Administration of intravenous ivuxolimab to patients occurred every 2 weeks at 0.01 to 10 mg/kg. Subjects had a mean age of about 65 years, with a range of 23 to 79; less than 90% were male. Whole-study results and caveats: Among the lowest levels of clonal expansion were found in partial responders at 0.1-3.0 mg/kg.

Profiled with immunoSEQ multiplex PCR; TCRdb holds only in-frame clones, not every one. Of about 15,000 clones in the sample, around 77% were seen once. This sequence was found in an adult with an advanced solid tumor such as melanoma, head and neck, liver or kidney cancer. Sequenced material: CD4+ or CD8+ T cells sorted from blood, taken in a trial of the OX40 agonist ivuxolimab. The chain carries TRBV5-1 and TRBJ2-1; the match to TRBD2 covers 10 bases. CDR3 coding DNA: TGCGCCAGCAGCTTGGTCCTAGCGGGAGAGAATGAGCAGTTCTTC. As protein: CASSLVLAGENEQFF.